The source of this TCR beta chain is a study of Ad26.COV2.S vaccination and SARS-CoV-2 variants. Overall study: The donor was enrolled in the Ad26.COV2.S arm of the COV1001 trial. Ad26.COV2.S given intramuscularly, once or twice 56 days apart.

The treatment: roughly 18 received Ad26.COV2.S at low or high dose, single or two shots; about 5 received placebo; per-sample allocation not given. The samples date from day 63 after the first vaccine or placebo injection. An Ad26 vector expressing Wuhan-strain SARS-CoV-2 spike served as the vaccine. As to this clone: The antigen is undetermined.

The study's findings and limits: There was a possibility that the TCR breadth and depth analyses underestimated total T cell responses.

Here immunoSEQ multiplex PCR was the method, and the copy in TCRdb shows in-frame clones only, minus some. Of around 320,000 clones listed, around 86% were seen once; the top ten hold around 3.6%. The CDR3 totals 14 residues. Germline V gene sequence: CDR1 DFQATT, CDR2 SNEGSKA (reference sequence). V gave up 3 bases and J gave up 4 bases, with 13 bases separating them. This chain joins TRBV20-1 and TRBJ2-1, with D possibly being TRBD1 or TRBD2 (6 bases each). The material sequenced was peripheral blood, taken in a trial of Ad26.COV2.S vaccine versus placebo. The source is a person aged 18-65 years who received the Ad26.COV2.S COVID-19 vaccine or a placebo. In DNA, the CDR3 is TGCAGTGCTAGTCGGGGGCCGTCTTACAATGAGCAGTTCTTC. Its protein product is CSASRGPSYNEQFF.